One and the same sample provided the 31 T cell receptor beta chains below, sequenced in a study of T cells after yellow fever vaccination. TCRdb recomputed calls from the 5' RACE reads with MiXCR, one row per CDR3 protein. The repertoire has approximately 600,000 distinct CDR3 sequences, approximately 13% of them found once; the top ten carry under 15%. The material sequenced was PBMCs, taken on the day of the yellow fever booster vaccination. These TCRs come from a man in his thirties or forties who received the YFV17D yellow fever vaccine.

This clonotype was counted between two and nine times. CDR3 coding DNA: TGTGCCAGTAGTTCTGGGGGGACGAACACCGGGGAGCTGTTTTTT. As protein: CASSSGGTNTGELFF. This chain links TRBV19 with TRBJ2-2; possibly TRBD2 for D (6 bases). V dropped 5 bases and J dropped 0 bases, with 10 bases sitting between them. Germline V gives CDR1 LNHDA, CDR2 SQIVND (reference sequence). There are 15 residues in the CDR3.

This clonotype was seen more than once but under ten times. The DNA for the CDR3 is TGTGCCAGCAGCTTAGGTGGAACAGGGAACTACAATGAGCAGTTCTTC. Translated, it gives CASSLGGTGNYNEQFF. This sequence joins TRBV7-2 and TRBJ2-1; D is possibly TRBD1 (6 bases). The V and J ends lost 1 base and 3 bases respectively, with 13 bases between them. Germline V gene sequence: CDR1 SGHTA, CDR2 FQGNSA. The CDR3 runs to 16 residues. The full variable domain, rest sourced from reference TRBV7-2 and TRBJ2-1, is GAGVSQSPSNKVTEKGKDVELRCDPISGHTALYWYRQSLGQGLEFLIYFQGNSAPDKSGLPSDRFSAERTGGSVSTLTIQRTQQEDSAVYLCASSLGGTGNYNEQFFGPGTRLTVL.

The rearrangement links TRBV10-3 to TRBJ2-3; possible D gene TRBD2, 5 bases. With 4 bases removed from V and 4 bases from J, the gap between germline ends came to 15 bases. Germline loops: CDR1 ENHRY, CDR2 SYGVKD. The CDR3 loop spans 15 amino acids. Here the CDR3 DNA reads TGTGCCATCAGTGGGGCGGGCCCGCCCTCAGATACGCAGTATTTT. Translation gives CAISGAGPPSDTQYF.

The V gene is TRBV12-3 or TRBV12-4, the J gene TRBJ2-2; 7 bases line up with TRBD2. With V trimmed by 10 bases and J by 3 bases, 11 bases remained unmatched. The CDR3 runs 15 residues. The CDR3 DNA is TGTGCCATCCGGGGGGAGAGCCATTACACCGGGGAGCTGTTTTTT. It specifies CAIRGESHYTGELFF.

The J gene is TRBJ2-7, the V gene TRBV28, with D possibly matching TRBD1 (8 bases). Germline V gene data show CDR1 as MDHEN and CDR2 as SYDVKM. V lost 7 bases and J 0 bases, leaving 16 bases between the germline ends. The CDR3 has 15 residues. CDR3 DNA: TGTGCCAGCACCACAGGGGGGGGGGACTCCTACGAGCAGTACTTC. Its translation is CASTTGGGDSYEQYF.

This clonotype was seen a few times. The chain carries TRBV18 and TRBJ1-2; D unresolved. Germline V gene sequence: CDR1 KGHSH, CDR2 LQKENI. Trimming left V 0 bases short and J 5 bases short, with 10 bases between. This CDR3 spans 14 amino acids. CDR3 nucleotides: TGTGCCAGCTCACCACCGGGCCGGGATTATGGCTACACCTTC. It codes for CASSPPGRDYGYTF.

The gene calls are TRBV11-2 and TRBJ2-7; D gene uncertain. CDR3 length: 14 residues. Trimming took off 4 bases at V and 3 bases at J, with 13 bases between the two ends. Looked up from germline, CDR1 is SGHAT and CDR2 is FQNNGV. The CDR3, as DNA: TGTGCCAGCAGCTCCAGACTTGTGATCTACGAGCAGTACTTC. This gives the protein CASSSRLVIYEQYF.

This clonotype was counted between two and nine times. The chain employs TRBV7-2 and TRBJ2-1; no definite D call. This CDR3 contains 16 residues. Germline lookup yields CDR1 SGHTA and CDR2 FQGNSA. Trimming took off 1 base at V and 0 bases at J, with 10 bases between the two ends. For the CDR3, the DNA is TGTGCCAGCAGCTTAGTCGGGCAAACCTCCTACAATGAGCAGTTCTTC. Translating gives CASSLVGQTSYNEQFF.

This clonotype was seen more than once but under ten times. This chain uses TRBV5-1 with TRBJ2-7; the match to TRBD1 covers 9 bases. CDR3 length: 16 amino acids. V was pared by 0 bases and J by 2 bases, with 6 bases of the junction left unmatched. The germline V gene has CDR1 SGHRS and CDR2 YFSETQ. CDR3 sequence (DNA): TGCGCCAGCAGCTTGGCCATGGGACAGGGAACCTACGAGCAGTACTTC. This translates into CASSLAMGQGTYEQYF.

The chain recombines TRBV10-3 with TRBJ1-6; 8 nucleotides align to TRBD1. The V gene end was trimmed by 5 bases and the J gene end by 6 bases; junction bases not matched to a gene: 6. Looked up from germline, CDR1 is ENHRY and CDR2 is SYGVKD. The CDR3 runs 15 residues. As DNA, the CDR3 is TGTGCCATCAGTCGGACAGGGTCAGCTAATTCACCCCTCCACTTT. Translated: CAISRTGSANSPLHF.

Points on this clonotype: No conserved phenylalanine or tryptophan is present at the end of the CDR3, so a read error is the likely explanation. The chain carries TRBV7-6 and TRBJ2-1; 8 bases line up with TRBD2. The CDR3 runs to 15 residues. CDR1 and CDR2 from the germline V gene are SGHVS and FNYEAQ. V lost 6 bases, J lost 8 bases, and 12 bases stayed unmatched. The CDR3 loop reads CASSPGTRGWHEQFV. The DNA for the CDR3 is TGTGCCAGCAGTCCCGGGACTAGGGGTTGGCATGAGCAGTTCGTC.

The J gene is TRBJ1-6, the V gene TRBV20-1; D perhaps matches TRBD1 (5 bases). Germline assignment: CDR1 DFQATT and CDR2 SNEGSKA (reference sequence). The CDR3 has 14 amino acids. Trimming removed 8 bases at V and 6 bases at J, with 17 bases between. DNA for the CDR3: TGCAGTATACCGGGGGGTTCGGTTAATTCACCCCTCCACTTT. It yields the protein CSIPGGSVNSPLHF.

This clonotype was counted between two and nine times. J is TRBJ2-7 and V is TRBV27; 11 nucleotides line up with TRBD1. The CDR3 runs 14 residues. Germline lookup yields CDR1 MNHEY and CDR2 SMNVEV (reference sequence). Trimming took 8 bases from V and 2 from J; bases not matched to a gene: 5. The CDR3 DNA reads as TGTGCCAGCGCTGGGACAGGGGGGGCCTACGAGCAGTACTTC. Translated: CASAGTGGAYEQYF.

This clonotype has only a few counts. The chain recombines TRBV28 with TRBJ1-2; TRBD1 agrees at 7 bases. This CDR3 is 15 amino acids long. Trimming at V came to 6 bases and at J to 4 bases, leaving 11 bases not matched to a gene. In germline, CDR1 is MDHEN, CDR2 SYDVKM. The CDR3 coding sequence is TGTGCCAGCAGCGAACCGGGACAGTCCTTCTATGGCTACACCTTC. As protein: CASSEPGQSFYGYTF.

This clonotype has more than one count but fewer than ten. The V call is TRBV5-1, the J call TRBJ2-7; D is ambiguous. The V and J ends lost 4 bases and 7 bases respectively, with 15 bases between them. The germline gives CDR1 SGHRS, CDR2 YFSETQ. The length of the CDR3 is 13 residues. The CDR3 here is CASSPRSVGEQYF. The DNA for the CDR3 is TGCGCCAGCAGCCCTCGATCAGTTGGAGAGCAGTACTTC.

This chain connects TRBV6-2 or TRBV6-3 to TRBJ2-7, with TRBD2 identical over 9 bases. The V gene's germline CDR1 is MNHEY and CDR2 SVGEGT. V was pared by 5 bases and J by 6 bases, with 11 bases of the junction left unmatched. The CDR3 runs to 15 residues. The CDR3 coding sequence is TGTGCCAGCAGTCCTTCGGGACTAGCCTTTCGCGAGCAGTACTTC. Its translation is CASSPSGLAFREQYF.

This clonotype was counted between two and nine times. This chain uses TRBV7-2 with TRBJ2-3; TRBD1 is a possible D gene (5 bases). The germline gives CDR1 SGHTA, CDR2 FQGNSA. The CDR3 is 17 residues long. Trimming removed 5 bases at V and 3 bases at J, with 21 bases between. This CDR3 is CASSQGYGYPRTDTQYF. In nucleotides, the CDR3 is TGTGCCAGCAGCCAGGGATATGGCTATCCGAGGACAGATACGCAGTATTTT.

This chain uses TRBV12-3 or TRBV12-4 with TRBJ2-7; D gene ambiguous. V lost 6 bases, J lost 3 bases, and 9 bases lay in between. This CDR3 comprises 12 residues. The CDR3 sequence is CASSLRNYEQYF. The CDR3 coding sequence is TGTGCCAGCAGCCTGAGGAACTACGAGCAGTACTTC.

This chain links TRBV15 with TRBJ2-1; the match to TRBD2 covers 9 bases. The end of the DNA aligns better with TRBJ2-7, so the J call may be wrong. CDR1 LNHNV and CDR2 YYDKDF come from the germline V gene (reference sequence). The CDR3 extends over 16 amino acids. The CDR3, as DNA: TGTGCCACCAGCAGAGTTAGCGGGGGTCTTTACAATGAGCAGTACTTC. This gives the protein CATSRVSGGLYNEQYF.

This chain's CDR3 is CAISRRLAGAKDEQYF. The CDR3 DNA reads as TGTGCCATCAGTAGAAGACTAGCGGGAGCTAAAGACGAGCAGTACTTC. The chain joins TRBV10-3 to TRBJ2-7; the match to TRBD2 covers 12 bases. CDR3 size: 16 residues. Germline CDR1 is ENHRY and CDR2 is SYGVKD. The J segment lost 5 bases and the V segment lost 5 bases, leaving 10 bases of the junction unmatched.

The V gene is TRBV6-2 or TRBV6-3, the J gene TRBJ2-1; the match to TRBD2 covers 8 bases. CDR3 length: 15 amino acids. CDR1 and CDR2 (germline): MNHEY, SVGEGT. Losses at the gene ends were 6 bases for V and 0 bases for J; bases not matched to a gene: 4. In nucleotides, the CDR3 is TGTGCCAGCAGAAGCGCGGGGGGCTCCTACAATGAGCAGTTCTTC. It specifies CASRSAGGSYNEQFF.

This clonotype was seen a handful of times. J is TRBJ1-6 and V is TRBV4-3; D unclear. This CDR3 comprises 15 residues. The V and J ends lost 1 base and 6 bases respectively, with 10 bases between them. The germline V gene encodes CDR1 LGHNA and CDR2 YSLEER. The CDR3 reads CASSQGSQINSPLHF. DNA for the CDR3: TGCGCCAGCAGCCAAGGGAGCCAGATTAATTCACCCCTCCACTTT.

This clonotype was seen only a few times. The chain combines TRBV9 with TRBJ2-7, with 7 bases identical to TRBD2. V was pared by 3 bases and J by 3 bases, with 6 bases of the junction left unmatched. CDR1 and CDR2 from the germline V gene are SGDLS and YYNGEE. This CDR3 contains 14 residues. Here the CDR3 reads CASSAGLVGYEQYF. DNA of the CDR3: TGTGCCAGCAGCGCCGGACTAGTAGGCTACGAGCAGTACTTC.

This clonotype was seen more than once but under ten times. The genes are TRBV11-2 and TRBJ1-2; D perhaps matches TRBD1 (6 bases). Germline V gene data show CDR1 as SGHAT and CDR2 as FQNNGV. This CDR3 is built from 12 residues. V dropped 5 bases and J dropped 8 bases, with 12 bases sitting between them. The CDR3 nucleotides read TGTGCCAGCAGCGACACAGGGAAGGGCTACACCTTC. This codes for CASSDTGKGYTF.

This clonotype was recorded once. The genes are TRBV11-2 and TRBJ2-5; 12 bases align to TRBD1. Germline CDR1 and CDR2: SGHAT and FQNNGV. V lost 4 bases, J lost 5 bases, and 8 bases stayed unmatched. This CDR3 region has 16 residues. In DNA, the CDR3 is TGTGCCAGCAGCTCTTCCGGGACAGGGGGCTCGGAGACCCAGTACTTC. This translates into CASSSSGTGGSETQYF. The full variable domain, rest sourced from reference TRBV11-2 and TRBJ2-5, is EAGVAQSPRYKIIEKRQSVAFWCNPISGHATLYWYQQILGQGPKLLIQFQNNGVVDDSQLPKDRFSAERLKGVDSTLKIQPAKLEDSAVYLCASSSSGTGGSETQYFGPGTRLLVL.

V gene TRBV19 combines with J gene TRBJ2-6, with TRBD1 as a possible D gene (5 bases). The CDR3 runs to 17 residues. The germline gives CDR1 LNHDA, CDR2 SQIVND (reference sequence). With 3 bases removed from V and 0 bases from J, the gap between germline ends came to 12 bases. The CDR3 loop is CASSMVGVNSGANVLTF. CDR3 in DNA: TGTGCCAGTAGTATGGTAGGGGTTAACTCTGGGGCCAACGTCCTGACTTTC.

For this clonotype: A read error may explain this, as a much larger clone is one base away. This chain joins TRBV12-3 or TRBV12-4 and TRBJ2-5; 9 positions agree with TRBD2. CDR3 length equals 17 residues. Unmatched junction bases numbered 13, after V lost 6 bases and J lost 2 bases. The DNA of the CDR3 is TGTGCCAGCAGGTTCTCCCGACTAGCGGTATATCAAGAGACCCAGTACTTC. It yields the protein CASRFSRLAVYQETQYF.

The CDR3 here is CASSPQGGGGKGQFF. CDR3 DNA: TGTGCCAGCAGCCCCCAGGGGGGCGGGGGGAAAGGGCAGTTCTTC. This sequence joins TRBV7-2 and TRBJ2-1, with D possibly being TRBD2 (8 bases). Germline V gives CDR1 SGHTA, CDR2 FQGNSA. The CDR3 totals 15 residues. V dropped 5 bases and J dropped 12 bases, with 23 bases sitting between them.

In this sample, this clonotype turned up a few times. The chain combines TRBV7-9 with TRBJ1-3; no clear D gene. Germline assignment: CDR1 SEHNR and CDR2 FQNEAQ (reference sequence). The ends were cut back, 4 bases at V and 0 bases at J, with 16 bases in the middle. CDR3 length equals 17 residues. The CDR3 DNA reads TGTGCCAGCAGCTCATCCCCCTCTGGTAACTCTGGAAACACCATATATTTT. Protein sequence: CASSSSPSGNSGNTIYF.

There are a few counts of this clonotype. The V and J genes are TRBV4-3 and TRBJ2-1; possibly TRBD2 for D (5 bases). The germline gives CDR1 LGHNA, CDR2 YSLEER. V was trimmed by 0 bases and J by 0 bases, leaving 15 bases between them. The CDR3 totals 18 residues. CDR3 sequence reads: CASSQEGWRASSYNEQFF. CDR3 in DNA: TGCGCCAGCAGCCAAGAAGGGTGGCGGGCAAGCTCCTACAATGAGCAGTTCTTC.

The chain couples TRBV4-3 to TRBJ2-7; 7 nucleotides align to TRBD1. V gave up 0 bases and J gave up 6 bases; unmatched junction bases: 8. The length of the CDR3 is 15 residues. The germline V gene has CDR1 LGHNA and CDR2 YSLEER. The CDR3 coding sequence is TGCGCCAGCAGCCAAGATCCTGGGACAGACAGCGAGCAGTACTTC. It codes for CASSQDPGTDSEQYF.